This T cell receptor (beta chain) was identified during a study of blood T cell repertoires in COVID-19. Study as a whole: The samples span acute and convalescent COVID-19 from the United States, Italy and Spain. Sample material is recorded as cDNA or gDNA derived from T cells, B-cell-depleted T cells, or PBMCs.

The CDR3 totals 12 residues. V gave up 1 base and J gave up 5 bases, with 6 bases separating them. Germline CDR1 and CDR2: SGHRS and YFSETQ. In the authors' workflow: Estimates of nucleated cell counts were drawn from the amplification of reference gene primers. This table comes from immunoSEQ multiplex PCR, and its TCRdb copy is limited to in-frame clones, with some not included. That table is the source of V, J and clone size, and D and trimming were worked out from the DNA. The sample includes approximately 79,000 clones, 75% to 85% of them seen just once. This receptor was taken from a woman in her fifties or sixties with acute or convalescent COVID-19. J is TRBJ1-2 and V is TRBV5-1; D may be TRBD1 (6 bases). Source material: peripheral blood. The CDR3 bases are TGCGCCAGCAGCTTGACAGGGTATGGCTACACCTTC. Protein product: CASSLTGYGYTF. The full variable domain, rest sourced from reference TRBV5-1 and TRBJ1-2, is KAGVTQTPRYLIKTRGQQVTLSCSPISGHRSVSWYQQTPGQGLQFLFEYFSETQRNKGNFPGRFSGRQFSNSRSEMNVSTLELGDSALYLCASSLTGYGYTFGSGTRLTVV.